Below are 31 T cell receptor beta chains sequenced from a single sample in a study of T cell changes during pregnancy in multiple sclerosis. The data were produced by immunoSEQ multiplex PCR, yet TCRdb's version contains in-frame clones alone and is incomplete. The sample includes about 69,000 clones, just over 90% of them seen just once. Sequences were derived from peripheral blood, sampled in the third trimester of pregnancy. The origin of the receptors is a female donor with multiple sclerosis, enrolled in a pregnancy study.

The V call is TRBV28, the J call TRBJ2-4; TRBD2 might be the D (7 bases). Germline values: CDR1 MDHEN, CDR2 SYDVKM. Trimming removed 6 bases from V and 5 bases from J, with 17 bases in between. This CDR3 spans 15 amino acids. CDR3 sequence reads: CASRFAGEGENIQYF. The CDR3 nucleotides are TGTGCCAGCAGGTTTGCCGGGGAGGGGGAAAACATTCAGTACTTC.

V and J are TRBV7-2 and TRBJ2-1; 10 nucleotides agree with TRBD1. The ends lost 1 base at V and 2 bases at J; junction bases unmatched: 2. Germline CDR1 is SGHTA and CDR2 is FQGNSA. The CDR3 spans 16 residues. The CDR3 region has the DNA TGTGCCAGCAGCTTAGGCGGGACAGGGGCCTACAATGAGCAGTTCTTC. Protein sequence: CASSLGGTGAYNEQFF.

The chain employs TRBV5-4 and TRBJ1-2, with TRBD1 matching over 10 bases. The CDR3 extends over 16 amino acids. V trimming: 4 bases; J trimming: 6 bases; junction bases outside the gene matches: 12. Germline CDR1 SGHNT, CDR2 YYREEE (reference sequence). CDR3 nucleotides: TGTGCCAGCAGCCATCGGGGGGGTGGGACAGGGGATGGCTACACCTTC. Protein sequence: CASSHRGGGTGDGYTF.

The genes are TRBV5-1 and TRBJ1-2; TRBD1 is a possible D gene (6 bases). V gave up 0 bases and J gave up 4 bases, with 13 bases separating them. In germline, CDR1 is SGHRS, CDR2 YFSETQ. CDR3 size: 15 residues. CDR3 residues: CASSLDFQGIYGYTF. The CDR3 nucleotides read TGCGCCAGCAGCTTGGACTTCCAGGGGATCTATGGCTACACCTTC.

This chain joins TRBV4-2 and TRBJ2-5, with 11 nucleotides matching TRBD2. J gave up 5 bases and V 0 bases, and 11 bases lay outside the gene matches. Germline CDR1 reads LGHNA; CDR2 reads YNFKEQ. This CDR3 has 18 residues. CDR3 amino acids: CASSQDVLAGGRLETQYF. CDR3 bases: TGTGCCAGCAGCCAAGATGTGCTAGCGGGGGGACGGTTGGAGACCCAGTACTTC.

This rearrangement joins TRBV14 to TRBJ2-4; tentatively, D is TRBD1 (5 bases). Trimming took 4 bases from V and 1 from J, leaving 20 bases between them. The CDR3 sequence is 18 residues long. From germline, CDR1 is SGHDN and CDR2 FVKESK. The CDR3 reads CASSLPKKGVMAKNIQYF. The DNA of the CDR3 is TGTGCCAGCAGCCTCCCCAAAAAAGGGGTAATGGCCAAAAACATTCAGTACTTC.

V is TRBV30 and J is TRBJ1-5, with D uncertain. Trimming took 2 bases from V and 2 from J, leaving 10 bases between them. CDR1 GTSNPN and CDR2 SVGIG come from the germline V gene (reference sequence). The CDR3 consists of 14 residues. The CDR3 DNA sequence: TGTGCCTGGAGTCGGTGGGAGGGCAATCAGCCCCAGCATTTT. The encoded protein is CAWSRWEGNQPQHF.

The gene calls are TRBV10-3 and TRBJ1-2, with 8 bases that match TRBD1. The CDR3 extends over 14 amino acids. The germline gives CDR1 ENHRY, CDR2 SYGVKD. Trimming removed 7 bases from V and 5 bases from J; junction bases left unmatched: 9. CDR3 in amino acids: CAIKQGGTGYGYTF. DNA of the CDR3: TGTGCCATCAAGCAGGGCGGGACAGGATATGGCTACACCTTC.

The chain joins TRBV2 to TRBJ2-3, with 9 bases that match TRBD2. This CDR3 is built from 15 residues. Trimming at V came to 6 bases and at J to 4 bases, leaving 8 bases not matched to a gene. The germline V gene encodes CDR1 SNHLY and CDR2 FYNNEI. CDR3 bases: TGTGCCAGCAGCGCGCTAGCGGGGACGGCAGATACGCAGTATTTT. It is translated as CASSALAGTADTQYF.

CDR3 amino acids: CAFHSRQGLTYEQYF. Written as DNA, the CDR3 is TGTGCTTTTCACTCTCGACAGGGGTTGACCTACGAGCAGTACTTC. The genes are TRBV5-4 and TRBJ2-7; 8 positions agree with TRBD1. The germline V gene has CDR1 SGHNT and CDR2 YYREEE (reference sequence). This CDR3 comprises 15 residues.

The chain is built from TRBV2 and TRBJ2-2, with D tentatively TRBD1 (5 bases). The CDR3 is made up of 15 amino acids. Trimming took off 1 base at V and 7 bases at J, with 13 bases between the two ends. Germline CDR1 reads SNHLY; CDR2 reads FYNNEI. CDR3 protein: CASSEGRAPDGELFF. Here the CDR3 DNA reads TGTGCCAGCAGTGAAGGCAGGGCGCCGGACGGGGAGCTGTTTTTT.

This chain uses TRBV5-1 with TRBJ1-6; 7 positions match TRBD1. Germline V gives CDR1 SGHRS, CDR2 YFSETQ. J was trimmed by 7 bases and V by 0 bases; bases with no gene match: 1. The CDR3 is made up of 14 amino acids. For the CDR3, the DNA is TGCGCCAGCAGCTTGGTACAGGGGAATTCACCCCTCCACTTT. Translating it yields CASSLVQGNSPLHF.

The chain couples TRBV5-1 to TRBJ1-2; 9 positions agree with TRBD1. Germline lookup yields CDR1 SGHRS and CDR2 YFSETQ. Germline trimming cut 4 bases from V and 4 bases from J; bases unmatched to any gene: 14. The CDR3 spans 17 residues. CDR3 residues: CASSPRTGAFVGYGYTF. The CDR3 DNA sequence: TGCGCCAGCAGCCCAAGGACAGGGGCGTTCGTCGGCTATGGCTACACCTTC.

The V call is TRBV2, the J call TRBJ2-5; TRBD2 matches 12 bases. There are 18 residues in the CDR3. V lost 5 bases and J lost 5; bases outside the gene matches: 15. CDR1 is SNHLY, CDR2 FYNNEI, per germline. For the CDR3, the DNA is TGTGCCAGCAGTAGACTAGCGGGGGCCATTGTGACTAGGGAGACCCAGTACTTC. Its translation is CASSRLAGAIVTRETQYF.

This rearrangement joins TRBV27 to TRBJ1-1, with 7 bases aligning to TRBD1. Germline CDR1 and CDR2: MNHEY and SMNVEV (reference sequence). The CDR3 totals 13 residues. The junction had 3 bases not matched to a gene; V was cut back by 3 bases and J by 5 bases. The CDR3 sequence: CASSFSGGTEAFF. The CDR3 DNA sequence: TGTGCCAGCAGTTTCTCAGGGGGTACTGAAGCTTTCTTT.

The chain combines TRBV7-9 with TRBJ2-5, with D perhaps matching TRBD2 (6 bases). The CDR3 runs 16 residues. Per germline, CDR1 SEHNR and CDR2 FQNEAQ (reference sequence). V lost 5 bases and J 7 bases, leaving 23 bases between the germline ends. CDR3 DNA: TGTGCCAGCAGCCGCTCCCCCCGGGACTCTAGCGCGACCCAGTACTTC. Its translation is CASSRSPRDSSATQYF.

V is TRBV4-1 and J is TRBJ1-2, with D possibly TRBD1 on 5 matching bases. The CDR3 sequence is 15 residues long. Germline V gene data show CDR1 as MGHRA and CDR2 as YSYEKL. Deletions cut 0 bases from V and 10 bases from J, with 18 bases between. The CDR3 DNA reads as TGCGCCAGCAGCCAAGATCGGGCAGGGCGTCTGGTCTACACCTTC. Translated, it gives CASSQDRAGRLVYTF.

This chain connects TRBV11-3 to TRBJ1-3; D gene ambiguous. V was cut by 5 bases and J by 3 bases, with 14 bases left in between. Germline V gene data show CDR1 as SGHNT and CDR2 as YENEEA. The length of the CDR3 is 15 residues. CDR3 amino acids: CASSPRETCGNTIYF. CDR3 sequence (DNA): TGTGCCAGCAGCCCGCGAGAGACTTGTGGAAACACCATATATTTT.

The chain recombines TRBV30 with TRBJ1-6; TRBD1 might be the D (6 bases). CDR1 is GTSNPN, CDR2 SVGIG, per germline (reference sequence). The CDR3 runs to 14 residues. Trimming cost V 5 bases and J 7 bases, with 15 bases left between them. The CDR3 DNA sequence: TGTGCCTGGGATCCTACAGGGATGAATTCACCCCTCCACTTT. As protein: CAWDPTGMNSPLHF.

CDR3: CASSQAPIGTANTEAFF. Written as DNA, the CDR3 is TGCGCCAGCAGCCAAGCTCCGATAGGGACAGCGAACACTGAAGCTTTCTTT. The rearrangement uses TRBV4-1 and TRBJ1-1; 7 bases match TRBD1. V shed 1 base, J shed 1 base, and the junction held 9 bases outside the gene matches. This CDR3 comprises 17 residues. Germline CDR1 reads MGHRA; CDR2 reads YSYEKL.

V usage is TRBV5-1 and J usage is TRBJ1-3; unclear D gene. The CDR3 length is 18 residues. Per germline, CDR1 SGHRS and CDR2 YFSETQ. Between the trimmed V and J ends, which lost 0 bases and 0 bases, there was a span of 16 bases. CDR3 loop: CASSLAFDGSYSGNTIYF. The CDR3 coding sequence is TGCGCCAGCAGCTTGGCCTTTGACGGGAGTTACTCTGGAAACACCATATATTTT.

The chain uses TRBV4-1 and TRBJ2-3, with 9 bases matching TRBD2. The J segment lost 2 bases and the V segment lost 4 bases, leaving 7 bases of the junction unmatched. Germline V gene sequence: CDR1 MGHRA, CDR2 YSYEKL. The CDR3 spans 16 residues. In DNA form, the CDR3 reads TGCGCCAGCAGCCGCGGACTAGCGACTCCCACAGATACGCAGTATTTT. Translation gives CASSRGLATPTDTQYF.

The chain employs TRBV5-1 and TRBJ1-2; TRBD1 matches 9 bases. CDR3 length equals 18 residues. Germline values: CDR1 SGHRS, CDR2 YFSETQ. Losses at the gene ends were 5 bases for V and 3 bases for J; bases not matched to a gene: 17. CDR3 nucleotides: TGCGCCAGCAGGGAAAACCCCCCGGGACAGGGACTCCACTATGGCTACACCTTC. This translates into CASRENPPGQGLHYGYTF. Together with reference TRBV5-1 and TRBJ1-2, the CDR3 gives the full variable domain: KAGVTQTPRYLIKTRGQQVTLSCSPISGHRSVSWYQQTPGQGLQFLFEYFSETQRNKGNFPGRFSGRQFSNSRSEMNVSTLELGDSALYLCASRENPPGQGLHYGYTFGSGTRLTVV.

This chain links TRBV2 with TRBJ1-2; D is ambiguous. CDR3 length: 14 residues. V lost 5 bases, J lost 4 bases, and 14 bases lay in between. Germline V gene lookup returns CDR1 SNHLY and CDR2 FYNNEI. CDR3 protein: CASSPLGVPYGYTF. CDR3 bases: TGTGCCAGCAGTCCCCTAGGAGTGCCCTATGGCTACACCTTC.

The J gene is TRBJ2-1, the V gene TRBV27; 12 nucleotides match TRBD2. The V gene end was trimmed by 6 bases and the J gene end by 9 bases; junction bases not matched to a gene: 6. This CDR3 spans 14 amino acids. Germline V lookup: CDR1 MNHEY, CDR2 SMNVEV (reference sequence). The CDR3 region has the DNA TGTGCCAGCAGCCTAGCGGGGGGGCTACCTGAGCAGTTCTTC. Protein: CASSLAGGLPEQFF.

The chain has TRBV28 and TRBJ1-3; 9 bases line up with TRBD1. This CDR3 comprises 14 residues. CDR1 is MDHEN and CDR2 is SYDVKM in the germline V gene. The V and J ends lost 5 bases and 4 bases, in that order; junction bases with no gene match: 3. The chain's CDR3 is CASSTGTGGNTIYF. DNA of the CDR3: TGTGCCAGCAGTACCGGGACAGGGGGAAACACCATATATTTT.

The chain employs TRBV5-1 and TRBJ1-5; TRBD1 might be the D (5 bases). Germline CDR1 SGHRS, CDR2 YFSETQ. V was pared by 3 bases and J by 11 bases, with 15 bases between. The CDR3 consists of 13 residues. The CDR3 loop is CASSSGGGEAQHF. The CDR3 nucleotides read TGCGCCAGCAGCTCCGGCGGAGGGGAAGCCCAGCATTTT.

The genes are TRBV9 and TRBJ1-1, with D uncertain. Trimming took off 0 bases at V and 2 bases at J, with 8 bases between the two ends. Germline CDR1 SGDLS, CDR2 YYNGEE. The CDR3 consists of 14 residues. The CDR3 nucleotides read TGTGCCAGCAGCGTAGCTGCGGCCAACACTGAAGCTTTCTTT. Translation gives CASSVAAANTEAFF.

The CDR3 reads CASTISGEGNTEAFF. The CDR3 coding sequence is TGTGCCAGCACCATATCAGGGGAGGGGAACACTGAAGCTTTCTTT. V gene TRBV6-5 combines with J gene TRBJ1-1, with D perhaps TRBD1 (6 bases). The V end lost 7 bases, the J end lost 1 base, and 16 bases lay between the germline ends. CDR1 and CDR2 (germline): MNHEY, SVGAGI. There are 15 residues in the CDR3.

This clone showed up just once. The chain carries TRBV11-2 and TRBJ2-3; tentatively, D is TRBD1 (6 bases). This CDR3 region has 14 residues. V lost 0 bases, J lost 6 bases, and 10 bases lay in between. Germline V gene lookup returns CDR1 SGHAT and CDR2 FQNNGV. CDR3 in amino acids: CASSLEGAGDTQYF. The CDR3 nucleotides read TGTGCCAGCAGCTTAGAGGGGGCAGGGGATACGCAGTATTTT.

This clone is a singleton in its sample. The chain joins TRBV9 to TRBJ2-2, with D perhaps TRBD1 (6 bases). Looked up from germline, CDR1 is SGDLS and CDR2 is YYNGEE. The CDR3 runs to 15 residues. With 2 bases removed from V and 6 bases from J, the gap between germline ends came to 14 bases. CDR3 in amino acids: CASSVDPRGSGELFF. CDR3 in DNA: TGTGCCAGCAGCGTGGACCCGAGGGGGTCCGGGGAGCTGTTTTTT.